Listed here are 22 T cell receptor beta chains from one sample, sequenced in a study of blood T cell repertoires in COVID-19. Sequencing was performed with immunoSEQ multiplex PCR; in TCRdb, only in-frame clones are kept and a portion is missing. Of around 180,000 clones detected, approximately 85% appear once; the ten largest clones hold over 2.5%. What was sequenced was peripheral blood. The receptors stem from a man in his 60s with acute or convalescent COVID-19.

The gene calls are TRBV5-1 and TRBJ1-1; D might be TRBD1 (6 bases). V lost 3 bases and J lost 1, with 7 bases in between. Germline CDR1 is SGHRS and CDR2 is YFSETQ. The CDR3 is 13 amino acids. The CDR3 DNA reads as TGCGCCAGCAGCTCAGGGGAGAACACTGAAGCTTTCTTT. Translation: CASSSGENTEAFF.

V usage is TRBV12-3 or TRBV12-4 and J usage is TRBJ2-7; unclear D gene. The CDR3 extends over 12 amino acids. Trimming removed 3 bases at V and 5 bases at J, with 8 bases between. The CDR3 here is CASSFFANEQYF. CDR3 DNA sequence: TGTGCCAGCAGTTTTTTCGCGAACGAGCAGTACTTC.

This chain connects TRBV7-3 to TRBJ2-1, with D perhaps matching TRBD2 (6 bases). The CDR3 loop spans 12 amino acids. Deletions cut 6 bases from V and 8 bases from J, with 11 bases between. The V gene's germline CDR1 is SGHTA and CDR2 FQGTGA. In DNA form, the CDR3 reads TGTGCCAGCAGTCGGTCGGGGGATGAGCAGTTCTTC. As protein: CASSRSGDEQFF.

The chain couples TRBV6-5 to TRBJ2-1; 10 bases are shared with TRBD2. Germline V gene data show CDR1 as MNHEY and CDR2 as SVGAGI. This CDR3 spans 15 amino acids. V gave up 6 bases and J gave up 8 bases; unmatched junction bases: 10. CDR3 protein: CASRPSGRRGDEQFF. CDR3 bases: TGTGCCAGCAGACCTAGCGGGAGAAGGGGGGATGAGCAGTTCTTC.

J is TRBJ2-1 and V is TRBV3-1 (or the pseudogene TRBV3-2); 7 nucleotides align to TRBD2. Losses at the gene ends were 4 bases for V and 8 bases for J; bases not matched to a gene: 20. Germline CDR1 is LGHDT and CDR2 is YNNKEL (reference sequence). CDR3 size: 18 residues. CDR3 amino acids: CASSPPGCMWEGIDEQFF. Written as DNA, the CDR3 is TGTGCCAGCAGCCCGCCAGGCTGTATGTGGGAGGGCATAGATGAGCAGTTCTTC.

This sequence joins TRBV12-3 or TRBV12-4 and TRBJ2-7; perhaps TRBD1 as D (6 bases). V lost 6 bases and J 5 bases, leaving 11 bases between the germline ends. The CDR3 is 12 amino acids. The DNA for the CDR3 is TGTGCCAGCAGCTCTACAGGGCACGAGCAGTACTTC. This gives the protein CASSSTGHEQYF.

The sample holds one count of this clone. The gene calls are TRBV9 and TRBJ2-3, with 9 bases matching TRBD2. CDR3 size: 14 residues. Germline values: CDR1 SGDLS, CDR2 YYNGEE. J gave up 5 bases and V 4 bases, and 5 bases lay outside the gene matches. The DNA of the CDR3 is TGTGCCAGCAGCCATAGCGGGAGTAGAGATACGCAGTATTTT. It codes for CASSHSGSRDTQYF.

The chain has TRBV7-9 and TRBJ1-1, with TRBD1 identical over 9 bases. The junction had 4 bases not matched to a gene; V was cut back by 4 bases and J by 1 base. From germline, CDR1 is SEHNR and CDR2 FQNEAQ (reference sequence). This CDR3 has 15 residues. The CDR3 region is CASSSMDRGNTEAFF. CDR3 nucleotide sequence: TGTGCCAGCAGCTCCATGGACAGGGGGAACACTGAAGCTTTCTTT.

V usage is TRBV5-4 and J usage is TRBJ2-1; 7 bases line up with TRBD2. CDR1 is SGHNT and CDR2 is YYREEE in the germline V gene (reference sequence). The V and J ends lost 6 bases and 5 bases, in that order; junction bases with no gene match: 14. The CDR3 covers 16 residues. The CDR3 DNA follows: TGTGCCAGCACCCCGAGGGCGGGAGTAAAGAACAATGAGCAGTTCTTC. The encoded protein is CASTPRAGVKNNEQFF.

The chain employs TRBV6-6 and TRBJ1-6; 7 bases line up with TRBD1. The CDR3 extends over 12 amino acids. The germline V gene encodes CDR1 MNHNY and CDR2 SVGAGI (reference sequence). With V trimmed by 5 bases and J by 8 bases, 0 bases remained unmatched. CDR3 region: CASSGQDSPLHF. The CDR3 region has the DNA TGTGCCAGCAGTGGACAGGATTCACCCCTCCACTTT.

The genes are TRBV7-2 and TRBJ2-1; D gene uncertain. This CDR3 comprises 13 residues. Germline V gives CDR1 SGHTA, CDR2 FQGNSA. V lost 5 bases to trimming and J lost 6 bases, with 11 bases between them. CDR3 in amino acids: CASSQNAPNEQFF. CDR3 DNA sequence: TGTGCCAGCAGCCAAAACGCGCCCAATGAGCAGTTCTTC. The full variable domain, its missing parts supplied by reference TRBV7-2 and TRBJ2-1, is GAGVSQSPSNKVTEKGKDVELRCDPISGHTALYWYRQSLGQGLEFLIYFQGNSAPDKSGLPSDRFSAERTGGSVSTLTIQRTQQEDSAVYLCASSQNAPNEQFFGPGTRLTVL.

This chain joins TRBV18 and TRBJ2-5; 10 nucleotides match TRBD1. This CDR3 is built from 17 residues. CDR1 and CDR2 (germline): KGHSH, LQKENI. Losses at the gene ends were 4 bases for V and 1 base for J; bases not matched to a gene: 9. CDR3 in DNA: TGTGCCAGCTCACAAAATACCGGGACAGGGGCCCAAGAGACCCAGTACTTC. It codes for CASSQNTGTGAQETQYF.

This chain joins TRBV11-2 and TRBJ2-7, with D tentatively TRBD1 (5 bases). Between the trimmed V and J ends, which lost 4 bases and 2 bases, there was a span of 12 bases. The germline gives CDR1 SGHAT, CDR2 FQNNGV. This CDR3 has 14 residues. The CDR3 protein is CASSSTVPAYEQYF. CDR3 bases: TGTGCCAGCAGCTCGACAGTCCCGGCCTACGAGCAGTACTTC.

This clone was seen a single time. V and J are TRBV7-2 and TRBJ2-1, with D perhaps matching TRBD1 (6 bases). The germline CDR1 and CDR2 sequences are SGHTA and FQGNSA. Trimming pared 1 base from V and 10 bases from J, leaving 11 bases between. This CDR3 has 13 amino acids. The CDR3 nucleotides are TGTGCCAGCAGCTTAGTTTACAGGGACGAGCAGTTCTTC. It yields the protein CASSLVYRDEQFF.

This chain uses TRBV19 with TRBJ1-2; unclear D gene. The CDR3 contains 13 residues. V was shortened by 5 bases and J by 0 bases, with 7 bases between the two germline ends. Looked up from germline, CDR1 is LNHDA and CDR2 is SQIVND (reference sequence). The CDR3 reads CASSYRANYGYTF. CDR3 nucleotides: TGTGCCAGTAGTTACAGAGCTAACTATGGCTACACCTTC.

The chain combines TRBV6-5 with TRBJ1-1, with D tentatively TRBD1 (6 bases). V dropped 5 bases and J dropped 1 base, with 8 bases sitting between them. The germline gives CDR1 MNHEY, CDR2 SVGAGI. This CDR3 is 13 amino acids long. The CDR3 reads CASSPGENTEAFF. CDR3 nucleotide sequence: TGTGCCAGCAGTCCAGGGGAGAACACTGAAGCTTTCTTT.

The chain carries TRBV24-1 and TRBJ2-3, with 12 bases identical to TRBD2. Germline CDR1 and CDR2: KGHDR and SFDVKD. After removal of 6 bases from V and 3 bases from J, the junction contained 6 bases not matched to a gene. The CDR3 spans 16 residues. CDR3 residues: CATSPSGRAGTDTQYF. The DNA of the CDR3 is TGTGCCACCAGTCCTAGCGGGAGGGCCGGGACAGATACGCAGTATTTT.

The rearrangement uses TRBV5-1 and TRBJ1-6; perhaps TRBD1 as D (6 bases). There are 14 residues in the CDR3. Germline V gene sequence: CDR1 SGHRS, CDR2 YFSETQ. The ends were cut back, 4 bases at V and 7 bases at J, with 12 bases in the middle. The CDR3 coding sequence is TGCGCCAGCAGCCCCGGGGGGCTCAATTCACCCCTCCACTTT. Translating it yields CASSPGGLNSPLHF.

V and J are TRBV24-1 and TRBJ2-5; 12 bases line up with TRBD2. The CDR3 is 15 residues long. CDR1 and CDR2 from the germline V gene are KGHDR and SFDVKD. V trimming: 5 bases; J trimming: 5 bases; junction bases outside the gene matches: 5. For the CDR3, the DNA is TGTGCCACCAGTGCGTTTCTAGCGGGAGGGGAGACCCAGTACTTC. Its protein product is CATSAFLAGGETQYF.

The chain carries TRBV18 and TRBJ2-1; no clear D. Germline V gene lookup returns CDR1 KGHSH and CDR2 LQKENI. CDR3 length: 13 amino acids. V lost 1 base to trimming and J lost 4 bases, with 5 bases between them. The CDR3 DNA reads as TGTGCCAGCTCACCACAACAGTACAATGAGCAGTTCTTC. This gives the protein CASSPQQYNEQFF.

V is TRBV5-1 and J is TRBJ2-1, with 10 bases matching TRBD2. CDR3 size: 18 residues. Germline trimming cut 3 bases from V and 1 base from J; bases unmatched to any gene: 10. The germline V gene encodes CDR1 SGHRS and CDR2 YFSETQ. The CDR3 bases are TGCGCCAGCAGCTCCGTAAAAGTGACTAGCGGGTCCTACAATGAGCAGTTCTTC. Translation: CASSSVKVTSGSYNEQFF.

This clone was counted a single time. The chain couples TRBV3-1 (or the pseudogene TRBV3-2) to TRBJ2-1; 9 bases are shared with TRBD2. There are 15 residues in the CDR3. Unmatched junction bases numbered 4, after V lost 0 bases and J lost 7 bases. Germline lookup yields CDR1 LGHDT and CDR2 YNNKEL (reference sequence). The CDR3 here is CASSQDGLATNEQFF. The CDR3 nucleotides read TGTGCCAGCAGCCAAGATGGACTAGCGACTAATGAGCAGTTCTTC.